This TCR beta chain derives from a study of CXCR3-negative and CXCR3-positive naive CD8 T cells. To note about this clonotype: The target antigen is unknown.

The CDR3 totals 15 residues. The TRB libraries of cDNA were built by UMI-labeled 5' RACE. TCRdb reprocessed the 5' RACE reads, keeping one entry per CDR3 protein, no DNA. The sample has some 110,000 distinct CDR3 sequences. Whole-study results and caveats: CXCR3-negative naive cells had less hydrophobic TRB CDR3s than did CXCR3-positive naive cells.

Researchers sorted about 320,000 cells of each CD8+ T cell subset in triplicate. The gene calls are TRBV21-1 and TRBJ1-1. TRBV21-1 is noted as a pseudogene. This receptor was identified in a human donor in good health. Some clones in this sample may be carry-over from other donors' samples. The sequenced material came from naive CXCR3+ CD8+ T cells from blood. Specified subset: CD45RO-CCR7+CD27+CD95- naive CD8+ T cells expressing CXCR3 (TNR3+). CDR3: CASSRWKGANTEAFF.